Sequencing of this TCR beta chain was carried out in a study of regulatory dendritic cells for organ transplantation. Whole-study results and caveats: Of resting T cell subsets, memory CD8+ had the most alloreactive clonotypes. Naive CD4+ and CD8+ repertoires were highly diverse; memory CD8+ was most oligoclonal.

Regarding this clone: Its target is not known.

Trimming pared 6 bases from V and 3 bases from J, leaving 12 bases between. This CDR3 is built from 13 residues. Germline V gene sequence: CDR1 SNHLY, CDR2 FYNNEI. Allogeneic regulatory or mature dendritic cells were co-cultured for 5 days with CFSE-labeled sorted T cells at 1:10. Naive CD45RA+ and memory CD45RO+ CD4+ or CD8+ T cells were FACS-sorted. Method: immunoSEQ multiplex PCR; TCRdb's copy keeps in-frame clones and lacks some. The table includes about 5,400 clones, roughly 79% detected once. The sequence was obtained from a human donor in good health. Specimen: memory CD8+ T cells from blood cultured with regulatory dendritic cells. The subset was: CD45RO+ memory T cells. The rearrangement links TRBV2 to TRBJ2-7; D unclear. The CDR3 bases are TGTGCCAGCAGCGAGACCACCTACTACGAGCAGTACTTC. Translation: CASSETTYYEQYF.